The 23 T cell receptor beta chains below all came from one sample that was sequenced in a study of blood T cell repertoires in COVID-19. Assay: immunoSEQ multiplex PCR; the TCRdb copy retains only in-frame clones and omits some. The sample has some 150,000 clones; about 90% are singletons. Material: peripheral blood. The receptors were sampled from a man aged 50-60 years who had recovered from COVID-19.

This clone was observed once. The chain combines TRBV5-6 with TRBJ1-4; 8 bases are shared with TRBD1. The J segment lost 3 bases and the V segment lost 4 bases, leaving 5 bases of the junction unmatched. This CDR3 spans 15 amino acids. Germline V gene sequence: CDR1 SGHDT, CDR2 YYEEEE. CDR3 in amino acids: CASSPLTGANEKLFF. In nucleotides, the CDR3 is TGTGCCAGCAGCCCGTTGACAGGGGCTAATGAAAAACTGTTTTTT.

This clone appeared a single time. The V gene is TRBV5-1, the J gene TRBJ1-1; D might be TRBD1 (5 bases). Germline CDR1 and CDR2: SGHRS and YFSETQ. The CDR3 covers 15 residues. Trimming shortened V by 5 bases and J by 1 base, and 15 bases separated the two germline ends. The CDR3 here is CASSLRTGENTEAFF. In DNA form, the CDR3 reads TGCGCCAGCAGTTTGAGAACAGGAGAGAACACTGAAGCTTTCTTT.

This clone turned up a few times. The chain couples TRBV5-1 to TRBJ1-4; 11 bases align to TRBD1. V lost 7 bases, J lost 7 bases, and 6 bases stayed unmatched. CDR1 and CDR2 (germline): SGHRS, YFSETQ. The CDR3 totals 14 residues. CDR3 residues: CASCPDRGREKLFF. The CDR3 DNA reads as TGCGCCAGCTGCCCGGACAGGGGGCGTGAAAAACTGTTTTTT.

This clone appeared a single time. The chain employs TRBV6-5 and TRBJ2-7; TRBD1 agrees at 10 bases. V lost 4 bases to trimming and J lost 6 bases; unmatched junction nucleotides: 3. CDR3 size: 13 residues. The V gene's germline CDR1 is MNHEY and CDR2 SVGAGI. CDR3 coding DNA: TGTGCCAGCAGTTCTCGGGACAGGGGCGAGCAGTACTTC. The encoded protein is CASSSRDRGEQYF.

The chain joins TRBV7-2 to TRBJ1-4; a possible D gene is TRBD1 (6 bases). The V gene lost 5 bases and the J gene lost 4 bases, with 17 bases spanning the gap. Looked up from germline, CDR1 is SGHTA and CDR2 is FQGNSA. The length of the CDR3 is 16 residues. The CDR3 DNA sequence: TGTGCCAGCAGCCTAACCTGGACAGAGTATAATGAAAAACTGTTTTTT. Translated: CASSLTWTEYNEKLFF. Filled out from reference TRBV7-2 and TRBJ1-4, the complete variable domain reads GAGVSQSPSNKVTEKGKDVELRCDPISGHTALYWYRQSLGQGLEFLIYFQGNSAPDKSGLPSDRFSAERTGGSVSTLTIQRTQQEDSAVYLCASSLTWTEYNEKLFFGSGTQLSVL.

V and J are TRBV5-4 and TRBJ2-1; 13 bases agree with TRBD2. V was pared by 0 bases and J by 8 bases, with 5 bases of the junction left unmatched. Germline values: CDR1 SGHNT, CDR2 YYREEE (reference sequence). The CDR3 totals 16 residues. The CDR3 sequence is CASSLGRLAGGYEQFF. In DNA, the CDR3 is TGTGCCAGCAGCTTGGGTCGACTAGCGGGGGGATATGAGCAGTTCTTC.

The genes are TRBV2 and TRBJ1-6, with a possible D match to TRBD1 (5 bases). The CDR3 consists of 14 residues. CDR1 and CDR2 from the germline V gene are SNHLY and FYNNEI. Trimming took 3 bases from V and 18 from J, leaving 21 bases between them. The CDR3 nucleotides are TGTGCCAGCAGTGAGGACGACGGTGTAGGGGTCCCCCACTTT. Translated: CASSEDDGVGVPHF.

The chain uses TRBV30 and TRBJ2-1; D is perhaps TRBD1 (5 bases). Trimming left V 0 bases short and J 2 bases short, with 8 bases between. The CDR3 is 14 residues long. Germline assignment: CDR1 GTSNPN and CDR2 SVGIG (reference sequence). The CDR3 nucleotides are TGTGCCTGGAGTGTAGACAGACCCTACAATGAGCAGTTCTTC. It codes for CAWSVDRPYNEQFF. Complete variable domain (other parts from reference TRBV30 and TRBJ2-1): SQTIHQWPATLVQPVGSPLSLECTVEGTSNPNLYWYRQAAGRGLQLLFYSVGIGQISSEVPQNLSASRPQDRQFILSSKKLLLSDSGFYLCAWSVDRPYNEQFFGPGTRLTVL.

The chain couples TRBV9 to TRBJ2-6, with D uncertain. The CDR3 totals 17 residues. Looked up from germline, CDR1 is SGDLS and CDR2 is YYNGEE. Trimming took 0 bases from V and 0 from J, leaving 10 bases between them. CDR3 in DNA: TGTGCCAGCAGCGTAGCCGAGCGCCACTCTGGGGCCAACGTCCTGACTTTC. It codes for CASSVAERHSGANVLTF.

V is TRBV11-3 and J is TRBJ1-3; perhaps TRBD1 as D (6 bases). The CDR3 extends over 16 amino acids. With 4 bases removed from V and 0 bases from J, the gap between germline ends came to 13 bases. Germline V gene data show CDR1 as SGHNT and CDR2 as YENEEA. The CDR3 nucleotides are TGTGCCAGCAGCTCGGTCGACAGGAACTCTGGAAACACCATATATTTT. Translation: CASSSVDRNSGNTIYF.

The genes are TRBV5-6 and TRBJ1-4; 9 nucleotides line up with TRBD1. Germline V gene sequence: CDR1 SGHDT, CDR2 YYEEEE. The CDR3 has 16 residues. J was trimmed by 5 bases and V by 4 bases; bases with no gene match: 9. CDR3 DNA sequence: TGTGCCAGCAGCCCCGGGACAGGGCGGGGGAATGAAAAACTGTTTTTT. It is translated as CASSPGTGRGNEKLFF.

This clone was seen a single time. The rearrangement links TRBV28 to TRBJ1-2; no clear D. Germline-derived CDR1 and CDR2 are MDHEN and SYDVKM. V was trimmed by 3 bases and J by 7 bases, leaving 15 bases between them. This CDR3 spans 14 amino acids. CDR3 coding DNA: TGTGCCAGCAGTTTCCGCAGGAAGGTAATTGGCTACACCTTC. It is translated as CASSFRRKVIGYTF.

The chain is built from TRBV6-1 and TRBJ2-7; TRBD1 aligns across 8 bases. This CDR3 has 13 residues. Trimming cost V 3 bases and J 6 bases; bases outside gene matches: 4. Germline-derived CDR1 and CDR2 are MNHNS and SASEGT. CDR3 region: CASSEGQDREQYF. The CDR3 bases are TGTGCCAGCAGTGAGGGACAGGATCGCGAGCAGTACTTC.

The count of this clone is one. V and J are TRBV2 and TRBJ2-3, with D possibly matching TRBD1 (5 bases). This CDR3 contains 14 residues. Germline CDR1 and CDR2: SNHLY and FYNNEI. V was cut by 5 bases and J by 2 bases, with 11 bases left in between. CDR3 in DNA: TGTGCCAGCAGTAGACAGAGCACCACAGATACGCAGTATTTT. Its translation is CASSRQSTTDTQYF.

The chain joins TRBV5-4 to TRBJ2-2; 7 bases fit TRBD1. V lost 5 bases to trimming and J lost 4 bases; unmatched junction nucleotides: 8. CDR1 and CDR2 from the germline V gene are SGHNT and YYREEE (reference sequence). The CDR3 loop spans 15 amino acids. The CDR3 region is CASSSPQGSTGELFF. CDR3 DNA sequence: TGTGCCAGCAGTTCTCCACAGGGGAGCACCGGGGAGCTGTTTTTT.

The rearrangement uses TRBV6-6 and TRBJ1-6; TRBD1 matches 8 bases. In germline, CDR1 is MNHNY, CDR2 SVGAGI (reference sequence). This CDR3 has 13 amino acids. CDR3 loop: CAHRTGHNSPLHF. The DNA of the CDR3 is TGTGCTCATAGGACAGGGCATAATTCACCCCTCCACTTT.

V gene TRBV2 combines with J gene TRBJ2-1, with TRBD2 matching over 13 bases. V gave up 6 bases and J gave up 7 bases; unmatched junction bases: 6. The CDR3 is made up of 15 amino acids. Germline loops: CDR1 SNHLY, CDR2 FYNNEI. In DNA form, the CDR3 reads TGTGCCAGCAGCGAGACTAGCGGGGGGAGGAATGAGCAGTTCTTC. Translation gives CASSETSGGRNEQFF.

The chain joins TRBV28 to TRBJ1-1; the match to TRBD1 covers 7 bases. The germline V gene encodes CDR1 MDHEN and CDR2 SYDVKM. The V gene end was trimmed by 5 bases and the J gene end by 1 base; junction bases not matched to a gene: 4. The CDR3 has 14 amino acids. The CDR3 is CASSPWTGNTEAFF. The CDR3 DNA sequence: TGTGCCAGCAGTCCTTGGACAGGGAACACTGAAGCTTTCTTT.

This chain joins TRBV25-1 and TRBJ1-1; 7 positions match TRBD1. Germline trimming cut 3 bases from V and 2 bases from J; bases unmatched to any gene: 6. The CDR3 spans 15 residues. CDR1 is MGHDK, CDR2 SYGVNS, per germline. CDR3 in DNA: TGTGCCAGCAGTGATGACAGGGTGGGTAACACTGAAGCTTTCTTT. This codes for CASSDDRVGNTEAFF.

The gene calls are TRBV30 and TRBJ2-1, with D tentatively TRBD1 (5 bases). The germline V and J ends were trimmed by 8 bases and 5 bases, with 16 bases remaining between them. Germline V gives CDR1 GTSNPN, CDR2 SVGIG (reference sequence). The CDR3 has 13 residues. Here the CDR3 DNA reads TGTGCCCAGGGCCCCCGGGTGCACAATGAGCAGTTCTTC. Translating gives CAQGPRVHNEQFF.

The chain carries TRBV11-2 and TRBJ2-7; TRBD1 aligns across 8 bases. The V gene's germline CDR1 is SGHAT and CDR2 FQNNGV. V shed 1 base and J 5 bases; nucleotides not matched to a gene: 10. The CDR3 consists of 16 residues. DNA for the CDR3: TGTGCCAGCAGCTTAGCCTCGCAGGGGGCGAGGAACGAGCAGTACTTC. It codes for CASSLASQGARNEQYF.

This clone has only one observation. The rearrangement joins TRBV19 to TRBJ1-2; weak D call: TRBD1 (5 bases). Trimming removed 7 bases at V and 7 bases at J, with 16 bases between. The CDR3 totals 13 residues. Germline CDR1 reads LNHDA; CDR2 reads SQIVND (reference sequence). The CDR3 DNA reads as TGTGCCAGTACCCTTGGGGGGGTAAGTGGCTACACCTTC. This gives the protein CASTLGGVSGYTF.

The chain recombines TRBV5-6 with TRBJ2-2; 10 positions match TRBD1. CDR1 and CDR2 (germline): SGHDT, YYEEEE. Germline trimming cut 4 bases from V and 4 bases from J; bases unmatched to any gene: 4. This CDR3 has 15 residues. The CDR3 bases are TGTGCCAGCAGCCCCAGGACAGGGGGCACCGGGGAGCTGTTTTTT. This gives the protein CASSPRTGGTGELFF. Filled out from reference TRBV5-6 and TRBJ2-2, the complete variable domain reads DAGVTQSPTHLIKTRGQQVTLRCSPKSGHDTVSWYQQALGQGPQFIFQYYEEEERQRGNFPDRFSGHQFPNYSSELNVNALLLGDSALYLCASSPRTGGTGELFFGEGSRLTVL.